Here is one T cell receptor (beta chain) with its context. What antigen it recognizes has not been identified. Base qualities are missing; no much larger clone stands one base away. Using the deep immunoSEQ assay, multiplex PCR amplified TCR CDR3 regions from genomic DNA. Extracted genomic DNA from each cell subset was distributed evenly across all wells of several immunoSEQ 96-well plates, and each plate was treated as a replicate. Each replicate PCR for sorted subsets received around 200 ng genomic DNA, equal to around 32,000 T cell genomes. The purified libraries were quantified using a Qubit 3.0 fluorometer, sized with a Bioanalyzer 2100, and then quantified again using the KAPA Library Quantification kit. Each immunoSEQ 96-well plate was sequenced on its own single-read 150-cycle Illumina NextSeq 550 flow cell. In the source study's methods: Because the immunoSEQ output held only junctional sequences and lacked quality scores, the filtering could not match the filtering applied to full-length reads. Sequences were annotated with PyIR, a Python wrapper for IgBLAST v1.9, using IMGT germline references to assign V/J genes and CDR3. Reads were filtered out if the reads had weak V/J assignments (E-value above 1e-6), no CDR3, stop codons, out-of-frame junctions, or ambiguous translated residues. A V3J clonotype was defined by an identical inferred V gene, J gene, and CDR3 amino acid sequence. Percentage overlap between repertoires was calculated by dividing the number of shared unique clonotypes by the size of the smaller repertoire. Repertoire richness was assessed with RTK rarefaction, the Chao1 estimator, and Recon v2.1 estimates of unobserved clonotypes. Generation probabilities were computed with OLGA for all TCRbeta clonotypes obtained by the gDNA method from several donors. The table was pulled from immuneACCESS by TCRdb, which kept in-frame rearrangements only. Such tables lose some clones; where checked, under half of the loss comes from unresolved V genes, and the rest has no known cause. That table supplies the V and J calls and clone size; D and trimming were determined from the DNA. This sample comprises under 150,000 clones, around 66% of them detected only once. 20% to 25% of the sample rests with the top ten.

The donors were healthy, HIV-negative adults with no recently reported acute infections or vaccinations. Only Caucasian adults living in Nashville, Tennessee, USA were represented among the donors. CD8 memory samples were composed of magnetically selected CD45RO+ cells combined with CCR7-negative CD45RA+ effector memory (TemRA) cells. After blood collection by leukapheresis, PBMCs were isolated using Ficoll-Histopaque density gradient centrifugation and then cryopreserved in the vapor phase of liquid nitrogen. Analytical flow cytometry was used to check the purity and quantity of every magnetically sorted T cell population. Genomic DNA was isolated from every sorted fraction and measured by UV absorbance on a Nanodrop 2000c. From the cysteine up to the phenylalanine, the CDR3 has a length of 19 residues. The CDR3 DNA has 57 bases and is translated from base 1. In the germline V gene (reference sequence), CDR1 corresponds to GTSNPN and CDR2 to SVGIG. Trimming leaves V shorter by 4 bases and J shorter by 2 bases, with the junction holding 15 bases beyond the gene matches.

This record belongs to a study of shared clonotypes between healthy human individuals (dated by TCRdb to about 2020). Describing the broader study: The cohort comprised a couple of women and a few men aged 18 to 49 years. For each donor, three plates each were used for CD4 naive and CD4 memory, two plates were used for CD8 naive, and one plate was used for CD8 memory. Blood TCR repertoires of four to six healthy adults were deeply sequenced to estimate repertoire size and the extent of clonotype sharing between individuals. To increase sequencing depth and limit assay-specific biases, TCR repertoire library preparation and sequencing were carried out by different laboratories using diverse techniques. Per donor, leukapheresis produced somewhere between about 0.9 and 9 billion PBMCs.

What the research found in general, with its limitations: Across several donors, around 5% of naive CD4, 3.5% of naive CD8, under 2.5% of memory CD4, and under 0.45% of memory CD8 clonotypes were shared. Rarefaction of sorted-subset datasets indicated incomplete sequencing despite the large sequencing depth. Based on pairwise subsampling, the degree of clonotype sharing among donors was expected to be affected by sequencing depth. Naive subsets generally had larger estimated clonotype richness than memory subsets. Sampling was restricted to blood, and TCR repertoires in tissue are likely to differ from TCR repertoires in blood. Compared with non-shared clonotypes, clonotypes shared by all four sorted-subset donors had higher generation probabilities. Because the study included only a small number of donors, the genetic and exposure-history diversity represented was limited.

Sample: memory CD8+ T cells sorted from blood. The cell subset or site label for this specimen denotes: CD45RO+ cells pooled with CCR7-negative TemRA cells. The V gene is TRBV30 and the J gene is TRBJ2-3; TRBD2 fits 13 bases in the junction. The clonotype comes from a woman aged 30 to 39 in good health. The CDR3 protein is CAWTPTILAGGSFTDTQYF. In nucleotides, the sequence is TGTGCCTGGACCCCAACCATACTAGCGGGAGGGTCGTTCACAGATACGCAGTATTTT.